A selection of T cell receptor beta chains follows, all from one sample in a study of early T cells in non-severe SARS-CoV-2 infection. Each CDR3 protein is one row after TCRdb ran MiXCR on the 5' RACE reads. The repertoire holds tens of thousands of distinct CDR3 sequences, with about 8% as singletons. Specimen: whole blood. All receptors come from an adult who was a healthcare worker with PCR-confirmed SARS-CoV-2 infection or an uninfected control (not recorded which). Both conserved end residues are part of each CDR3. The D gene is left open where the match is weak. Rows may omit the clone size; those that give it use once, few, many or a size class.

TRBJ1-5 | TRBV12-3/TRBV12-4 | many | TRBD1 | TGTGCCAGCAGTCCGGCAGGGGGTGGCAATCAGCCCCAGCATTTT | CASSPAGGGNQPQHF
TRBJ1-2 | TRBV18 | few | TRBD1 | TGTGCCAGCACGAACAGGGGCGGATATGGCTACACCTTC | CASTNRGGYGYTF
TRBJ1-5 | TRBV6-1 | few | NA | TGTGCCAGCTGTGACCCGGGAGGCGGCAATCAGCCCCAGCATTTT | CASCDPGGGNQPQHF
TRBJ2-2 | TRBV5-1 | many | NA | TGCGCCAGCAGCTTCGGTAGAGGGAACGGGGAGCTGTTTTTT | CASSFGRGNGELFF
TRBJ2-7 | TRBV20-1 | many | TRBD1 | TGCAGTGCTTTAGGGACAGGGATACTGAACGAGCAGTACTTC | CSALGTGILNEQYF
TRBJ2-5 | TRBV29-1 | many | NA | TGCAGCGTCTACAGGGACGGCCAGGGGACCCAGTACTTC | CSVYRDGQGTQYF
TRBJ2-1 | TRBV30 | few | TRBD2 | TGTGCCTGGAGGGGGACTAGCGGGAGTGTTTCCTACAATGAGCAGTTCTTC | CAWRGTSGSVSYNEQFF
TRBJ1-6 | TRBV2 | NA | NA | TGTGCCAGCACTCCCGGGGGCCGGACTTCACCCCTCCACTTT | CASTPGGRTSPLHF
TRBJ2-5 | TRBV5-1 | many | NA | TGCGCCAGCAGCCCAAAGCGGGTTGACCTCCAAGAGACCCAGTACTTC | CASSPKRVDLQETQYF
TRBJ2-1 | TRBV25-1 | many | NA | TGTGCCAGCAGTGAGGACCTAACCTACAATGAGCAGTTCTTC | CASSEDLTYNEQFF
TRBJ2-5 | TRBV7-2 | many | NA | TGTGCCAGCAGCTTATCTAGGTCACAAGAGACCCAGTACTTC | CASSLSRSQETQYF
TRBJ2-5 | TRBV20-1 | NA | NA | TGCAGTGCGGTGGATTGGGGGGAAGAGACCCAGTACTTC | CSAVDWGEETQYF
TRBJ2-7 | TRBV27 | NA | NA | TGTGCCAGCAGTTTAACGACGGGCAGAGTCTACGAGCAGTACTTC | CASSLTTGRVYEQYF
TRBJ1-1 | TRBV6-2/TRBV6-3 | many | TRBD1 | TGTGCCAGCAGTTACCCTGGACAGGGGGCGAATGAAGCTTTCTTT | CASSYPGQGANEAFF
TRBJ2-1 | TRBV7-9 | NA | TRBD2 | TGTGCCAGCAGCTCGGGGACTAGCGGGAGGGCCAATGAGCAGTTCTTC | CASSSGTSGRANEQFF
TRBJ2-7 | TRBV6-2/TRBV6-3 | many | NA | TGTGCCAGCGTCCTGGGGGGCGGCCACGAGCAGTACTTC | CASVLGGGHEQYF
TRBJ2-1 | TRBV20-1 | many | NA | TGCAGTGCTACTACGACTTACTACAATGAGCAGTTCTTC | CSATTTYYNEQFF
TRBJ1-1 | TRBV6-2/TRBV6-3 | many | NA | TGTGCCAGCTCGCAGGGCACTGAAGCTTTCTTT | CASSQGTEAFF
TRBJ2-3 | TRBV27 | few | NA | TGTGCCAGCAGGAGCAACAGGCTCACAGATACGCAGTATTTT | CASRSNRLTDTQYF
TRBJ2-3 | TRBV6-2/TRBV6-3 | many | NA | TGTGCCAGCAGATCCTGGGCCAGAGTCACATATACGCAGTATTTT | CASRSWARVTYTQYF
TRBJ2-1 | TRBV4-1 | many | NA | TGCGCCAGCAGCCAAGATATGGCGCGTGAGCAGTTCTTC | CASSQDMAREQFF
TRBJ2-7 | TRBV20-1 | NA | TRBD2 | TGCAGTGCTAGAGATTCTAGCGGGCGGGAGCAGTACTTC | CSARDSSGREQYF
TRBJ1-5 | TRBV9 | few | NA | TGTGCCAGCAGCGTAGATCTGGGTCAGCCCCAGCATTTT | CASSVDLGQPQHF
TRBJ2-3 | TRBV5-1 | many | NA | TGCGCCAGCAGCCAAAACGCCAACACAGATACGCAGTATTTT | CASSQNANTDTQYF
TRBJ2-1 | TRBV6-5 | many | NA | TGTGCCAGCAGGTCATCGGGTGAGCAGTTCTTC | CASRSSGEQFF
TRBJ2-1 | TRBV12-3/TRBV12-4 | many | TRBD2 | TGTGCCAGCAGTTCCGCAGCGGGAGCCGGGGGGAATGAGCAGTTCTTC | CASSSAAGAGGNEQFF
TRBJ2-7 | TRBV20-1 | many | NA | TGCAGTGCTAGAGATATCAGAGAGGGAACCTACGAGCAGTACTTC | CSARDIREGTYEQYF
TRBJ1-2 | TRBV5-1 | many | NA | TGCGCCAGCAGCGGGAACGGAAACTATGGCTACACCTTC | CASSGNGNYGYTF
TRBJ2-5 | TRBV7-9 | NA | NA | TGTGCCAGCAGCTTAGAAGGAGTTGGGACCCAGTACTTC | CASSLEGVGTQYF
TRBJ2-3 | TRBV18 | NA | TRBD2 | TGTGCCAGCTCGCCATGGCCGACTAGCGGGAGCACAGATACGCAGTATTTT | CASSPWPTSGSTDTQYF
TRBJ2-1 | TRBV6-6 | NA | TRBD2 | TGTGCCAGCAGTCTTCAGACTAGCGGTATTGAGCAGTTCTTC | CASSLQTSGIEQFF
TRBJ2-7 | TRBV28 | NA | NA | TGTGCCAGCAGTTCTTATGCGGGTTCCTACGAGCAGTACTTC | CASSSYAGSYEQYF
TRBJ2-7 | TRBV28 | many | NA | TGTGCCAGCCGGGACTCCCAAAGCGGGCAGTACTTC | CASRDSQSGQYF
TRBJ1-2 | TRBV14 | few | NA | TGTGCCAGCAGCCAAGTGGACAGACCTATATACGGCTACACCTTC | CASSQVDRPIYGYTF
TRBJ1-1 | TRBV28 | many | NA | TGTGCCAGCAGTTTATTGGCAGGGGAAGCTTTCTTT | CASSLLAGEAFF
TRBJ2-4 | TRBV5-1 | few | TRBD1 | TGCGCCAGCAGCTTCCGCCAGCGAACAGGGGAAAACATTCAGTACTTC | CASSFRQRTGENIQYF
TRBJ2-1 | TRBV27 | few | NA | TGTGCCAGCAGTTGGCTAGTAGACAATGAGCAGTTCTTC | CASSWLVDNEQFF
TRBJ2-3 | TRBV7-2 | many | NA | TGTGCCAGCAGCCCGTACCAGTCGGAAGCTATATATTTT | CASSPYQSEAIYF